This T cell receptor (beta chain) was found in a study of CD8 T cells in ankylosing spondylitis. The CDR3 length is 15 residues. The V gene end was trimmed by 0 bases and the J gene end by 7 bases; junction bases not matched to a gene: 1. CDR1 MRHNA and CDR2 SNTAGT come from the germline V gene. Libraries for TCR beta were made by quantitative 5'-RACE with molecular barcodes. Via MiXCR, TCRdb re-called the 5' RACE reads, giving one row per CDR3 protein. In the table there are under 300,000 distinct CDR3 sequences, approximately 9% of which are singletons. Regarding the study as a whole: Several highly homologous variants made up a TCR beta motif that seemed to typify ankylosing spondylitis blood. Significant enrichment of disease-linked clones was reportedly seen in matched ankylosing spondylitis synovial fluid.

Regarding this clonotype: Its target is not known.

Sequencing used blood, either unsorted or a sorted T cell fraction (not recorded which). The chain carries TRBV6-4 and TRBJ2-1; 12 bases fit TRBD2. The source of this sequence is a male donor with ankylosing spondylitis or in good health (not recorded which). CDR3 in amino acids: CASSDSTSGRNEQFF. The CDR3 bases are TGTGCCAGCAGTGACTCGACTAGCGGGAGAAATGAGCAGTTCTTC.